One and the same sample provided the 12 T cell receptor beta chains below, sequenced in a study of T-cell memory formation after mild COVID-19. MiXCR, applied by TCRdb to the 5' RACE reads, yields one record per CDR3 protein. Of more than 250,000 distinct CDR3 sequences in the sample, about 20% are singletons; the top ten hold 23%. Sequenced material: PBMCs or a T cell subset sorted from them (not recorded which). The receptors stem from a man younger than 35 who had mild COVID-19 (a few samples of this study predate the infection). Cell type and time point are not known.

This clonotype was counted a few times. The chain carries TRBV19 and TRBJ2-7; D may be TRBD1 (5 bases). Deletions cut 3 bases from V and 3 bases from J, with 15 bases between. From germline, CDR1 is LNHDA and CDR2 SQIVND (reference sequence). The CDR3 consists of 15 residues. Here the CDR3 reads CASSIDVQAIYEQYF. The CDR3 DNA reads as TGTGCCAGTAGTATTGACGTACAGGCGATCTACGAGCAGTACTTC.

This clonotype was picked up a small number of times. This chain uses TRBV4-3 with TRBJ2-1, with 10 bases lining up with TRBD2. The germline gives CDR1 LGHNA, CDR2 YSLEER. With V trimmed by 4 bases and J by 7 bases, 13 bases remained unmatched. The CDR3 is made up of 17 amino acids. The CDR3 coding sequence is TGCGCCAGCAGCCGCATTAATGGAGCGGGGGGGCTGAATGAGCAGTTCTTC. This sequence encodes CASSRINGAGGLNEQFF.

At least ten counts were recorded for this clonotype. The rearrangement uses TRBV14 and TRBJ2-5; D gene ambiguous. Between the trimmed V and J ends, which lost 0 bases and 4 bases, there was a span of 6 bases. Germline loops: CDR1 SGHDN, CDR2 FVKESK. This CDR3 comprises 13 residues. The CDR3 loop is CASSQDWGETQYF. In DNA form, the CDR3 reads TGTGCCAGCAGCCAAGATTGGGGAGAGACCCAGTACTTC.

This clonotype showed up many times. The chain uses TRBV6-4 and TRBJ2-3, with 8 bases aligning to TRBD2. CDR1 and CDR2 from the germline V gene are MRHNA and SNTAGT. Trimming removed 2 bases from V and 4 bases from J; junction bases left unmatched: 8. This CDR3 region has 16 residues. CDR3 sequence: CASSDGVGGAPDTQYF. CDR3 coding DNA: TGTGCCAGCAGTGACGGGGTCGGGGGGGCCCCAGATACGCAGTATTTT.

The V call is TRBV25-1, the J call TRBJ1-5; a weak D match, TRBD1 (5 bases). Germline lookup yields CDR1 MGHDK and CDR2 SYGVNS. Trimming removed 4 bases from V and 4 bases from J, with 14 bases in between. The CDR3 has 15 residues. The CDR3 DNA is TGTGCCAGCAGTGGACCTGGGGGGGATAATCAGCCCCAGCATTTT. As protein: CASSGPGGDNQPQHF.

V gene TRBV5-6 combines with J gene TRBJ2-5, with 10 bases aligning to TRBD2. The CDR3 sequence is 17 residues long. The V segment lost 3 bases and the J segment 4 bases; nucleotides outside the gene matches: 12. Germline values: CDR1 SGHDT, CDR2 YYEEEE. CDR3 in DNA: TGTGCCAGCAGCTGGGGATTCAGCGGGGGGGATGGAGAGACCCAGTACTTC. Translating gives CASSWGFSGGDGETQYF. Full variable domain (rest looked up from reference TRBV5-6 and TRBJ2-5): DAGVTQSPTHLIKTRGQQVTLRCSPKSGHDTVSWYQQALGQGPQFIFQYYEEEERQRGNFPDRFSGHQFPNYSSELNVNALLLGDSALYLCASSWGFSGGDGETQYFGPGTRLLVL.

In its sample, this clonotype was seen a few times. The chain recombines TRBV2 with TRBJ2-4; 10 nucleotides line up with TRBD1. V shed 4 bases, J shed 0 bases, and the junction held 12 bases outside the gene matches. The germline CDR1 and CDR2 sequences are SNHLY and FYNNEI. This CDR3 has 19 residues. The CDR3 DNA sequence: TGTGCCAGCAGTGCGGGACAGGGGCTACTCGTACTAGCCAAAAACATTCAGTACTTC. Encoded protein: CASSAGQGLLVLAKNIQYF.

In this sample, this clonotype turned up many times. The chain employs TRBV5-1 and TRBJ2-2; 7 nucleotides line up with TRBD1. The V gene end was trimmed by 0 bases and the J gene end by 3 bases; junction bases not matched to a gene: 2. The CDR3 is 15 residues long. Germline V gene lookup returns CDR1 SGHRS and CDR2 YFSETQ. CDR3 in DNA: TGCGCCAGCAGCTTGGCCGGGACAGACACCGGGGAGCTGTTTTTT. It is translated as CASSLAGTDTGELFF.

This clonotype appeared a few times. The chain uses TRBV29-1 and TRBJ2-3, with a possible D match to TRBD1 (5 bases). V was shortened by 6 bases and J by 5 bases, with 12 bases between the two germline ends. The germline gives CDR1 SQVTM, CDR2 ANQGSEA. The CDR3 is 12 amino acids. Here the CDR3 reads CSVNDGQDTQYF. The CDR3, as DNA: TGCAGCGTAAACGACGGACAAGATACGCAGTATTTT.

This clonotype came up a few times. V gene TRBV20-1 combines with J gene TRBJ1-5; no clear D. The CDR3 is 13 residues long. CDR1 and CDR2 (germline): DFQATT, SNEGSKA (reference sequence). Trimming took off 2 bases at V and 3 bases at J, with 8 bases between the two ends. CDR3 loop: CSARTAPNQPQHF. For the CDR3, the DNA is TGCAGTGCTAGAACGGCTCCCAATCAGCCCCAGCATTTT.

Many counts were recorded for this clonotype. The chain is built from TRBV7-2 and TRBJ2-5; 11 bases map to TRBD1. J gave up 8 bases and V 1 base, and 6 bases lay outside the gene matches. The germline V gene has CDR1 SGHTA and CDR2 FQGNSA. CDR3 length: 15 residues. As DNA, the CDR3 is TGTGCCAGCAGCTTAGATCGGGACAGGGGGTTAACCCAGTACTTC. As protein: CASSLDRDRGLTQYF.

This clonotype was found a few times. V is TRBV4-1 and J is TRBJ1-1; weak D call: TRBD1 (5 bases). V was trimmed by 8 bases and J by 1 base, leaving 17 bases between them. CDR1 and CDR2 from the germline V gene are MGHRA and YSYEKL. This CDR3 has 15 amino acids. In DNA, the CDR3 is TGCGCCAGCGAATGGTCGGAAGGGGCGAACACTGAAGCTTTCTTT. It translates to CASEWSEGANTEAFF.